Following are 4 T cell receptor beta chains from one sample sequenced in a study of blood T cell repertoires in COVID-19. Some clones are missing from TCRdb's copy, which holds only in-frame ones; the method was immunoSEQ multiplex PCR. This table has 250,000 or so clones, around 90% appearing once. The specimen was peripheral blood. The source is a woman aged 40 to 50 who had recovered from COVID-19.

The rearrangement links TRBV4-2 to TRBJ1-4; no reliable D call. The CDR3 covers 13 residues. Trimming left V 0 bases short and J 7 bases short, with 6 bases between. CDR1 is LGHNA and CDR2 is YNFKEQ in the germline V gene. The CDR3 reads CASSQDRAEKLFF. In DNA, the CDR3 is TGTGCCAGCAGCCAAGACCGAGCTGAAAAACTGTTTTTT.

The CDR3 sequence: CASSEVRAGYGYTF. CDR3 bases: TGTGCCAGCAGTGAAGTAAGGGCAGGGTATGGCTACACCTTC. This sequence joins TRBV2 and TRBJ1-2; D is possibly TRBD1 (5 bases). Trimming removed 1 base at V and 5 bases at J, with 11 bases between. The CDR3 has 14 amino acids. Per germline, CDR1 SNHLY and CDR2 FYNNEI.

The genes are TRBV7-2 and TRBJ2-2; D unresolved. The germline V and J ends were trimmed by 2 bases and 0 bases, with 7 bases remaining between them. The CDR3 has 15 residues. Germline V gene lookup returns CDR1 SGHTA and CDR2 FQGNSA. DNA for the CDR3: TGTGCCAGCAGCTTATGGCAGGCGAACACCGGGGAGCTGTTTTTT. It specifies CASSLWQANTGELFF.

The chain carries TRBV7-8 and TRBJ1-5; D is possibly TRBD1 (6 bases). CDR3 length: 18 residues. Germline V gives CDR1 SGHVS, CDR2 FQNEAQ. The V end lost 2 bases, the J end lost 3 bases, and 20 bases lay between the germline ends. CDR3 in amino acids: CASSLISLTGTLNQPQHF. CDR3 sequence (DNA): TGTGCCAGCAGCTTAATAAGCCTCACAGGGACCCTCAATCAGCCCCAGCATTTT.